In this sample, the clone carrying this T cell receptor beta chain turned up once. Its specificity is not known. This CDR3 comprises 18 residues. Data came from immunoSEQ multiplex PCR; TCRdb stores just in-frame clones and leaves some out. The sample carries tens of thousands of clones, around 94% recorded once. These data come from a study of cytomegalovirus exposure and HLA in healthy donors. Across the study: The 120 validation repertoires, a later analysis reported, used the same platform as the 550 to 700 repertoires from the first cohort. Study-wide results and caveats: According to a later analysis, TCR clusters from the first cohort tended to co-occur in the 100 to 150 validation repertoires. Reportedly, cytomegalovirus status was diagnosed with high sensitivity and specificity.

Sequencing input: PBMCs. The gene calls are TRBV21-1 and TRBJ2-1; TRBD2, the table's D call, was not compared with the DNA. TRBV21-1 is labeled a pseudogene. The origin of this receptor is a man aged 18 to 30 in good health and CMV-seronegative. The CDR3 region is CASSERTPSSSSYNEQFF. DNA of the CDR3: TGTGCCAGCAGCGAGAGGACTCCCTCCTCAAGCTCCTACAATGAGCAGTTCTTC.